This T cell receptor beta chain was sequenced for a study of blood T cell repertoires in COVID-19. Study-level background: In each case, the material was cDNA or gDNA derived from T cells, B-cell-depleted T cells, or PBMCs.

Germline lookup yields CDR1 LGHNT and CDR2 FRNRAP. V shed 0 bases, J shed 8 bases, and the junction held 14 bases outside the gene matches. CDR3 size: 17 residues. Sequenced by immunoSEQ multiplex PCR; TCRdb stores in-frame clones only, minus some. The sample includes a few hundred thousand clones, roughly 84% of them seen just once. The sequence was obtained from a woman under 40 who had recovered from COVID-19. The chain recombines TRBV12-5 with TRBJ2-5; 8 nucleotides match TRBD2. The specimen sequenced was PBMCs or T cells enriched from blood (not recorded which). CDR3 sequence (DNA): TGTGCTAGTGGTTTGGTACTTAACGGGGGGGCCCGTGGAACCCAGTACTTC. This encodes CASGLVLNGGARGTQYF. Together with reference TRBV12-5 and TRBJ2-5, the CDR3 gives the full variable domain: DARVTQTPRHKVTEMGQEVTMRCQPILGHNTVFWYRQTMMQGLELLAYFRNRAPLDDSGMPKDRFSAEMPDATLATLKIQPSEPRDSAVYFCASGLVLNGGARGTQYFGPGTRLLVL.